The TCR beta chain described here comes from a study of CD8 T cells in ankylosing spondylitis. Study-level results: Researchers report that disease-linked clones proved CD8+ and relatively rare in peripheral blood.

Construction of TCR beta libraries was performed using quantitative 5'-RACE with molecular barcodes. TCRdb independently ran MiXCR on the 5' RACE reads; one entry per CDR3 protein. This table holds roughly 130,000 distinct CDR3 sequences, over 7% found once. Germline V gene sequence: CDR1 DFQATT, CDR2 SNEGSKA (reference sequence). The V gene lost 5 bases and the J gene lost 8 bases, with 10 bases spanning the gap. The CDR3 is 11 residues long. This clonotype has at least ten counts. Its antigen remains unidentified. This receptor was taken from a male donor with ankylosing spondylitis or in good health (not recorded which). The sequenced material came from blood, either unsorted or a sorted T cell fraction (not recorded which). V and J are TRBV20-1 and TRBJ2-1; unclear D gene. CDR3 amino acids: CSAQTYDEQFF. As DNA, the CDR3 is TGCAGTGCTCAGACTTACGATGAGCAGTTCTTC.